Each of the 6 T cell receptor beta chains below was sequenced from the same sample in a study of blood T cell repertoires in COVID-19. Sequencing was performed with immunoSEQ multiplex PCR; in TCRdb, only in-frame clones are kept and a portion is missing. This sample has 150,000 to 200,000 clones, with 65% to 90% found just once. The sample comprised peripheral blood. These receptors all stem from a man aged 50-59 years with active or convalescent COVID-19.

This rearrangement joins TRBV6-6 to TRBJ2-3, with TRBD2 as a possible D gene (5 bases). The CDR3 sequence is 15 residues long. Deletions cut 0 bases from V and 0 bases from J, with 7 bases between. Germline-derived CDR1 and CDR2 are MNHNY and SVGAGI (reference sequence). CDR3 sequence reads: CASSYSRTSTDTQYF. The CDR3 coding sequence is TGTGCCAGCAGTTACTCGCGGACTAGCACAGATACGCAGTATTTT.

This chain connects TRBV4-3 to TRBJ2-7, with 12 positions matching TRBD1. After removal of 4 bases from V and 7 bases from J, the junction contained 8 bases not matched to a gene. The CDR3 has 15 residues. CDR1 and CDR2 (germline): LGHNA, YSLEER. CDR3 sequence: CASSPTGTGGGEQYF. The CDR3 DNA sequence: TGCGCCAGCAGCCCAACCGGGACAGGGGGCGGGGAGCAGTACTTC.

The V gene is TRBV23-1, the J gene TRBJ1-6, with D unresolved. TRBV23-1 qualifies as an ORF whose function is uncertain. Trimming removed 4 bases from V and 0 bases from J, with 25 bases in between. CDR3 length: 21 residues. The CDR3 DNA sequence: TGCGCCAGCAGTCTGGGCAGGTGGAACTCCAAATTTTGCTCCTATAATTCACCCCTCCACTTT. Translation gives CASSLGRWNSKFCSYNSPLHF.

The chain links TRBV6-5 to TRBJ2-7; weak D call: TRBD1 (6 bases). V lost 7 bases and J lost 6, with 16 bases in between. Germline assignment: CDR1 MNHEY and CDR2 SVGAGI. The CDR3 length is 13 residues. The CDR3 protein is CASKNPGHPEQYF. The CDR3 DNA sequence: TGTGCCAGCAAAAATCCGGGACATCCCGAGCAGTACTTC.

The chain uses TRBV18 and TRBJ1-1; D gene ambiguous. With 4 bases removed from V and 0 bases from J, the gap between germline ends came to 6 bases. The CDR3 has 13 amino acids. Germline values: CDR1 KGHSH, CDR2 LQKENI. CDR3 nucleotides: TGTGCCAGCTCACAACCTATGAACACTGAAGCTTTCTTT. The encoded protein is CASSQPMNTEAFF.

The chain recombines TRBV25-1 with TRBJ1-2; the match to TRBD1 covers 10 bases. Germline values: CDR1 MGHDK, CDR2 SYGVNS. The junction had 10 bases not matched to a gene; V was cut back by 6 bases and J by 3 bases. The CDR3 extends over 16 amino acids. The CDR3 loop reads CASSRDRGVFHYGYTF. As DNA, the CDR3 is TGTGCCAGCAGCAGGGACAGGGGCGTCTTTCACTATGGCTACACCTTC.